These T cell receptor beta chains were read from a single sample in a study of CD8 T cells in ankylosing spondylitis. Each CDR3 protein is one row after TCRdb ran MiXCR on the 5' RACE reads. The sample includes almost 400,000 distinct CDR3 sequences, 20% to 25% of them seen just once. Input material: blood, either unsorted or a sorted T cell fraction (not recorded which). The source of these receptors is a male donor with ankylosing spondylitis. Each CDR3 is given with its conserved first and last residue. Fields, in order: J gene, V gene, D gene, clone size, CDR3 protein, CDR3 DNA. D genes are given only for firm matches. Rows may omit the clone size; those that give it use once, few, many or a size class.

TRBJ2-4 TRBV28 TRBD2 NA CASTSQVASGGNIQYF TGTGCCAGCACCTCTCAGGTGGCTAGCGGGGGAAACATTCAGTACTTC
TRBJ2-2 TRBV28 NA NA CASRGQGSTGELFF TGTGCCAGCAGGGGGCAGGGGAGCACCGGGGAGCTGTTTTTT
TRBJ1-6 TRBV2 NA NA CASSEGEVVRSPLHF TGTGCCAGCAGTGAAGGGGAGGTAGTCCGTTCACCCCTCCACTTT
TRBJ2-7 TRBV9 NA few CASSVGFSYEQYF TGTGCCAGCAGCGTAGGGTTCTCCTACGAGCAGTACTTC
TRBJ2-1 TRBV7-6 TRBD2 NA CASSLRAGALTNEQFF TGTGCCAGCAGCTTACGAGCGGGAGCTTTAACCAATGAGCAGTTCTTC
TRBJ1-6 TRBV7-2 NA NA CASSLAGGYSPLHF TGTGCCAGCAGCTTAGCGGGGGGATATTCACCCCTCCACTTT
TRBJ2-3 TRBV20-1 NA few CSARAGLATADTQYF TGCAGTGCTAGAGCCGGCCTAGCGACTGCAGATACGCAGTATTTT
TRBJ2-3 TRBV27 TRBD2 few CASRALSSGRFDTQYF TGTGCCAGCAGGGCACTAAGTAGCGGGAGGTTCGATACGCAGTATTTT
TRBJ2-1 TRBV3-1 NA NA CASSPLSLAIRNEQFF TGTGCCAGCAGCCCTCTTTCCCTAGCCATCAGGAATGAGCAGTTCTTC
TRBJ2-5 TRBV10-3 TRBD1 few CAISTGTVQETQYF TGTGCCATCAGCACCGGGACAGTACAAGAGACCCAGTACTTC
TRBJ1-2 TRBV6-5 NA few CASRTPGMSYTF TGTGCCAGCAGAACACCTGGGATGAGCTACACCTTC
TRBJ2-2 TRBV6-4 TRBD2 NA CASTDRGSGRRANTGELFF TGTGCCAGCACCGACCGAGGTAGCGGGAGGAGGGCGAACACCGGGGAGCTGTTTTTT
TRBJ2-5 TRBV10-3 NA NA CAISATGNQETQYF TGTGCCATCAGTGCCACCGGGAACCAAGAGACCCAGTACTTC
TRBJ2-2 TRBV24-1 NA NA CATSGYRAGELFF TGTGCCACCAGTGGGTACCGGGCCGGGGAGCTGTTTTTT
TRBJ2-1 TRBV29-1 NA few CSVEQGILGVSEQFF TGCAGCGTTGAACAGGGCATCCTAGGGGTCAGTGAGCAGTTCTTC
TRBJ1-1 TRBV20-1 TRBD1 NA CSARPNRGRGGNTEAFF TGCAGTGCTAGACCTAACAGGGGGAGGGGGGGGAACACTGAAGCTTTCTTT
TRBJ2-3 TRBV6-1 TRBD2 NA CASSRPGLAGVSSTDTQYF TGTGCCAGCAGTCGTCCGGGACTAGCGGGAGTTTCGAGCACAGATACGCAGTATTTT
TRBJ2-7 TRBV20-1 TRBD1 NA CSASGGLQGLTYEQYF TGCAGTGCTAGCGGTGGGTTACAGGGGCTAACTTACGAGCAGTACTTC
TRBJ2-1 TRBV12-3/TRBV12-4 TRBD1 NA CASRATGSSYNEQFF TGTGCCAGCAGGGCGACAGGGAGCTCCTACAATGAGCAGTTCTTC
TRBJ2-7 TRBV9 TRBD2 once CASGPEAGVVYEQYF TGTGCCAGCGGCCCCGAGGCGGGAGTTGTCTACGAGCAGTACTTC
TRBJ1-6 TRBV6-1 TRBD1 many CASSEVHGTGNSPLHF TGTGCCAGCAGTGAAGTGCACGGGACAGGAAATTCACCCCTCCACTTT
TRBJ2-5 TRBV5-1 NA NA CASSLSPSMETQYF TGCGCCAGCAGCTTGAGCCCCTCCATGGAGACCCAGTACTTC
TRBJ2-2 TRBV11-1 TRBD1 few CASSLRQGAGTGELFF TGTGCCAGCAGCCTACGACAGGGGGCGGGCACCGGGGAGCTGTTTTTT